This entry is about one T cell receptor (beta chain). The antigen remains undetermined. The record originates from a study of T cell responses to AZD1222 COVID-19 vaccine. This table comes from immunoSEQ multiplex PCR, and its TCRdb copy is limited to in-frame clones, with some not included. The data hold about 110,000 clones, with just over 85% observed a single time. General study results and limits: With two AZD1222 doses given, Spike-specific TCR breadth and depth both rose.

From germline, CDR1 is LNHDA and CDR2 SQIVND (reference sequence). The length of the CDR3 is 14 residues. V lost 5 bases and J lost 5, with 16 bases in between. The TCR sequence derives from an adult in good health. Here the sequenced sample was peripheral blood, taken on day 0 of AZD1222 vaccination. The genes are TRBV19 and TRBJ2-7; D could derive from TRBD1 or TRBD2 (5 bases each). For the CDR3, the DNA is TGTGCCAGTAGTGATCAGCTAGCAGGGAACGAGCAGTACTTC. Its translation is CASSDQLAGNEQYF. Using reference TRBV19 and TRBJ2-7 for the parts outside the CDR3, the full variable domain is DGGITQSPKYLFRKEGQNVTLSCEQNLNHDAMYWYRQDPGQGLRLIYYSQIVNDFQKGDIAEGYSVSREKKESFPLTVTSAQKNPTAFYLCASSDQLAGNEQYFGPGTRLTVT.